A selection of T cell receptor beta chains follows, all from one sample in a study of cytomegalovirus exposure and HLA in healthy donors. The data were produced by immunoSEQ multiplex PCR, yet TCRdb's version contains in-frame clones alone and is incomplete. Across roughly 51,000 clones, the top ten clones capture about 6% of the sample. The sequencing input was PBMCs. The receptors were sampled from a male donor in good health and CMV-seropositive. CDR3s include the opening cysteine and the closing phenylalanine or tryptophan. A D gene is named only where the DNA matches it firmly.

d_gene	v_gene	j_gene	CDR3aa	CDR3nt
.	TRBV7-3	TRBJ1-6	CASSLTSGNSPLHF	TGTGCCAGCAGCTTAACGTCCGGGAATTCACCCCTCCACTTT
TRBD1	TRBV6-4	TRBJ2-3	CASSEDRGFGTDTQYF	TGTGCCAGCAGTGAAGACAGGGGGTTTGGCACAGATACGCAGTATTTT
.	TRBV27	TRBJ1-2	CASSLNSNYGYTF	TGTGCCAGCAGTTTAAACAGCAACTATGGCTACACCTTC
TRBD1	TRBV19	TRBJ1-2	CASSIALRTGGDYGYTF	TGTGCCAGTAGTATAGCCCTTAGGACAGGGGGCGACTATGGCTACACCTTC
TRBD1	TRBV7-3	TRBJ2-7	CASSPQGAGEQYF	TGTGCCAGCAGCCCACAGGGGGCAGGGGAGCAGTACTTC
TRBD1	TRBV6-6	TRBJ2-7	CASRTGTGAHEQYF	TGTGCCAGCAGGACCGGGACAGGGGCCCACGAGCAGTACTTC
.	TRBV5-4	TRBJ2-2	CASSSNRNTGELFF	TGTGCCAGCAGCTCTAACAGGAACACCGGGGAGCTGTTTTTT
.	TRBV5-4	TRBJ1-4	CASSSPGQGEKLFF	TGTGCCAGCAGCTCCCCCGGACAAGGTGAAAAACTGTTTTTT
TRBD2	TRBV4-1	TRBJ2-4	CASSQPLAGLAKNIQYF	TGCGCCAGCAGCCAACCACTAGCGGGGCTAGCCAAAAACATTCAGTACTTC
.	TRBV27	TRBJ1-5	CASSEVRGGNQPQHF	TGTGCCAGCAGTGAGGTCCGGGGTGGCAATCAGCCCCAGCATTTT